This T cell receptor (beta chain) was identified in a study of vaccination and CD4 T cells after COVID-19. Specified treatment: approximately nine-day PBMC culture with coronavirus spike peptide pools or control peptides (ViraFEST assay). ViraFEST relied on peptide pools to expand antigen-specific T cells; the TCRs were sequenced afterward. In germline, CDR1 is LNHNV, CDR2 YYDKDF (reference sequence). The CDR3 consists of 17 residues. The junction had 8 bases not matched to a gene; V was cut back by 6 bases and J by 0 bases. Comment on this clonotype: No antigen is known for it.

Study-wide results and caveats: Among convalescent patients, a median approximately 86% of reactive clones emerged only after vaccination. Apart from involving relatively few convalescent patients, the work omitted early post-infection timepoints.

Cultured CD4+ T cell DNA underwent sequencing with the Oncomine TCR Beta short-read assay. TCRdb redid the calling of the PCR reads with MiXCR, one entry per CDR3 protein. The sample carries more than 15,000 distinct CDR3 sequences, approximately 45% recorded once. The specimen comprised CD4+ T cells from blood, cultured in vitro, sampled before SARS-CoV-2 vaccination. The sequence was obtained from a human donor who had recovered from COVID-19. This rearrangement joins TRBV15 to TRBJ1-6, with 7 bases identical to TRBD1. The CDR3 is CATSSPGQSSYNSPLHF. DNA for the CDR3: TGTGCCACCAGTTCCCCGGGACAGAGCTCCTATAATTCACCCCTCCACTTT.